One sample yielded the 16 T cell receptor beta chains listed below, sequenced in a study of blood T cell repertoires in COVID-19. Some clones are missing from TCRdb's copy, which holds only in-frame ones; the method was immunoSEQ multiplex PCR. The profile shows a few hundred thousand clones, around 90% of them singletons. The sequencing input was peripheral blood. These receptors came from a human donor in a cohort sampled during active COVID-19.

This clone was detected only once. The genes are TRBV7-6 and TRBJ2-7; 10 bases are shared with TRBD2. Germline V gives CDR1 SGHVS, CDR2 FNYEAQ. Germline trimming cut 5 bases from V and 7 bases from J; bases unmatched to any gene: 14. There are 16 residues in the CDR3. CDR3 DNA sequence: TGTGCCAGCAGCCCCTCGAGTCTAGCGGGAGTAAGGGAGCAGTACTTC. Its protein is CASSPSSLAGVREQYF.

This clone occurred a few times. The chain couples TRBV7-2 to TRBJ2-7, with a weak D call TRBD2 (6 bases). The V gene's germline CDR1 is SGHTA and CDR2 FQGNSA. This CDR3 contains 14 residues. The V end was cut by 5 bases, the J end by 6 bases, with 17 bases between. This CDR3 is CASSPSPRGLEQYF. CDR3 nucleotides: TGTGCCAGCAGCCCCTCCCCGCGGGGCCTCGAGCAGTACTTC. Drawing the rest from reference TRBV7-2 and TRBJ2-7, the complete variable domain is GAGVSQSPSNKVTEKGKDVELRCDPISGHTALYWYRQSLGQGLEFLIYFQGNSAPDKSGLPSDRFSAERTGGSVSTLTIQRTQQEDSAVYLCASSPSPRGLEQYFGPGTRLTVT.

V is TRBV7-2 and J is TRBJ2-1; the D gene is possibly TRBD1 (5 bases). From germline, CDR1 is SGHTA and CDR2 FQGNSA. The CDR3 is made up of 14 amino acids. The V gene lost 4 bases and the J gene lost 6 bases, with 13 bases spanning the gap. The CDR3 here is CASSYLRGPNEQFF. CDR3 nucleotide sequence: TGTGCCAGCAGCTATCTTAGGGGCCCCAATGAGCAGTTCTTC.

J is TRBJ2-3 and V is TRBV7-2, with D maybe TRBD1 (5 bases). Looked up from germline, CDR1 is SGHTA and CDR2 is FQGNSA. This CDR3 contains 13 residues. V gave up 10 bases and J gave up 7 bases, with 18 bases separating them. The DNA of the CDR3 is TGTGCCACCTCGCAGGGCGCGACGAATACGCAGTATTTT. This encodes CATSQGATNTQYF.

The genes are TRBV18 and TRBJ2-1, with TRBD2 identical over 12 bases. The germline gives CDR1 KGHSH, CDR2 LQKENI. This CDR3 spans 16 amino acids. J gave up 4 bases and V 1 base, and 2 bases lay outside the gene matches. CDR3 sequence (DNA): TGTGCCAGCTCACCACTTCTAGCGGGGGGGTACAATGAGCAGTTCTTC. Translation gives CASSPLLAGGYNEQFF.

The J gene is TRBJ2-7, the V gene TRBV5-4; 8 bases map to TRBD1. Germline assignment: CDR1 SGHNT and CDR2 YYREEE (reference sequence). V lost 4 bases and J lost 5; bases outside the gene matches: 11. The CDR3 totals 15 residues. CDR3 region: CASSLPGGLINEQYF. The DNA of the CDR3 is TGTGCCAGCAGCCTCCCAGGGGGCCTGATCAACGAGCAGTACTTC.

The gene calls are TRBV9 and TRBJ2-3, with TRBD2 identical over 8 bases. The V and J ends lost 2 bases and 0 bases, in that order; junction bases with no gene match: 5. The CDR3 consists of 16 residues. Germline lookup yields CDR1 SGDLS and CDR2 YYNGEE. CDR3 nucleotide sequence: TGTGCCAGCAGCGTTCGAGCGGGGGCCAGCACAGATACGCAGTATTTT. Translated, it gives CASSVRAGASTDTQYF.

The chain couples TRBV9 to TRBJ2-7, with D possibly matching TRBD2 (7 bases). Germline loops: CDR1 SGDLS, CDR2 YYNGEE. V was shortened by 3 bases and J by 0 bases, with 16 bases between the two germline ends. The CDR3 consists of 16 residues. The CDR3 nucleotides read TGTGCCAGCAGCGACGGAGGGGGGGAGCACTCCTACGAGCAGTACTTC. It codes for CASSDGGGEHSYEQYF.

The J gene is TRBJ2-5, the V gene TRBV27, with 10 bases lining up with TRBD1. The CDR3 loop spans 16 amino acids. Looked up from germline, CDR1 is MNHEY and CDR2 is SMNVEV (reference sequence). Trimming took 6 bases from V and 4 from J; bases not matched to a gene: 11. CDR3 region: CASRPGQGTPRETQYF. The CDR3 bases are TGTGCCAGCAGACCGGGACAGGGGACTCCGAGAGAGACCCAGTACTTC.

The chain links TRBV19 to TRBJ2-3; a weak D match, TRBD1 (5 bases). Germline CDR1 is LNHDA and CDR2 is SQIVND (reference sequence). V was clipped by 7 bases and J by 3 bases, with 11 bases between them. The CDR3 length is 13 residues. The DNA for the CDR3 is TGTGCCAGTAATGGCAGGGTAACAGATACGCAGTATTTT. Protein product: CASNGRVTDTQYF.

CDR3 region: CASSYSISLTGDNEQFF. DNA of the CDR3: TGTGCCAGCAGTTACTCGATAAGTCTTACAGGGGACAATGAGCAGTTCTTC. The V and J genes are TRBV6-2 or TRBV6-3 and TRBJ2-1; 7 bases map to TRBD1. In germline, CDR1 is MNHEY, CDR2 SVGEGT. The V gene end was trimmed by 0 bases and the J gene end by 5 bases; junction bases not matched to a gene: 10. This CDR3 comprises 17 residues.

The chain carries TRBV4-3 and TRBJ2-4; tentatively, D is TRBD1 (5 bases). In germline, CDR1 is LGHNA, CDR2 YSLEER. V lost 0 bases to trimming and J lost 8 bases, with 17 bases between them. The CDR3 is made up of 16 amino acids. Here the CDR3 reads CASSQERGAGWDIQYF. CDR3 nucleotide sequence: TGCGCCAGCAGCCAAGAACGCGGCGCAGGGTGGGACATTCAGTACTTC.

The V and J genes are TRBV10-2 and TRBJ2-7; D may be TRBD2 (5 bases). Trimming took off 3 bases at V and 3 bases at J, with 9 bases between the two ends. Germline V gene sequence: CDR1 WSHSY, CDR2 SAAADI. The CDR3 sequence is 13 residues long. CDR3 amino acids: CASSDDYNYEQYF. As DNA, the CDR3 is TGCGCCAGCAGTGATGACTACAACTACGAGCAGTACTTC.

This sequence joins TRBV5-1 and TRBJ1-5; D unresolved. Per the germline V gene, CDR1 is SGHRS and CDR2 is YFSETQ. V lost 7 bases, J lost 2 bases, and 10 bases lay in between. This CDR3 contains 13 residues. The CDR3 coding sequence is TGCGCCAGCTCTATGCTTGGCAATCAGCCCCAGCATTTT. This codes for CASSMLGNQPQHF.

The CDR3 region has the DNA TGTGCCAGCAGTACCTGGCGGGAGAAGGGGCAGTACTTC. It yields the protein CASSTWREKGQYF. The gene calls are TRBV28 and TRBJ2-7; TRBD2 aligns across 7 bases. V lost 5 bases, J lost 9 bases, and 10 bases stayed unmatched. Germline assignment: CDR1 MDHEN and CDR2 SYDVKM. The CDR3 is made up of 13 amino acids.

This clone was observed a single time. One junction end disagrees with the germline gene, perhaps due to a read error. The rearrangement joins TRBV4-2 to TRBJ2-7; a weak D match, TRBD2 (6 bases). The germline V gene has CDR1 LGHNA and CDR2 YNFKEQ. This CDR3 has 13 residues. CDR3 nucleotide sequence: TGTGCCAGCAGCCTAGGGGAAGGGACTGGACTCTCTTTC. Its protein product is CASSLGEGTGLSF.